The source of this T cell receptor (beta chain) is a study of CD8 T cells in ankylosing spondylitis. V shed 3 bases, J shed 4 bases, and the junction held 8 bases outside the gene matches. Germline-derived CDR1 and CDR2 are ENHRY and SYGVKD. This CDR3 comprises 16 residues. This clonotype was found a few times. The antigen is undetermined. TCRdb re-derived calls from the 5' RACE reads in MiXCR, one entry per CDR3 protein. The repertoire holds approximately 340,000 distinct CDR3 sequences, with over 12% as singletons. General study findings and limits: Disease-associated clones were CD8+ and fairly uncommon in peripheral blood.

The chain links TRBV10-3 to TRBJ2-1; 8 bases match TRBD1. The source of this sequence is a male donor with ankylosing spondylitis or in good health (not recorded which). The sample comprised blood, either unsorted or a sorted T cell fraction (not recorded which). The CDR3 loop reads CAISEGDRITYNEQFF. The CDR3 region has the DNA TGTGCCATCAGTGAAGGGGACAGGATTACTTACAATGAGCAGTTCTTC.